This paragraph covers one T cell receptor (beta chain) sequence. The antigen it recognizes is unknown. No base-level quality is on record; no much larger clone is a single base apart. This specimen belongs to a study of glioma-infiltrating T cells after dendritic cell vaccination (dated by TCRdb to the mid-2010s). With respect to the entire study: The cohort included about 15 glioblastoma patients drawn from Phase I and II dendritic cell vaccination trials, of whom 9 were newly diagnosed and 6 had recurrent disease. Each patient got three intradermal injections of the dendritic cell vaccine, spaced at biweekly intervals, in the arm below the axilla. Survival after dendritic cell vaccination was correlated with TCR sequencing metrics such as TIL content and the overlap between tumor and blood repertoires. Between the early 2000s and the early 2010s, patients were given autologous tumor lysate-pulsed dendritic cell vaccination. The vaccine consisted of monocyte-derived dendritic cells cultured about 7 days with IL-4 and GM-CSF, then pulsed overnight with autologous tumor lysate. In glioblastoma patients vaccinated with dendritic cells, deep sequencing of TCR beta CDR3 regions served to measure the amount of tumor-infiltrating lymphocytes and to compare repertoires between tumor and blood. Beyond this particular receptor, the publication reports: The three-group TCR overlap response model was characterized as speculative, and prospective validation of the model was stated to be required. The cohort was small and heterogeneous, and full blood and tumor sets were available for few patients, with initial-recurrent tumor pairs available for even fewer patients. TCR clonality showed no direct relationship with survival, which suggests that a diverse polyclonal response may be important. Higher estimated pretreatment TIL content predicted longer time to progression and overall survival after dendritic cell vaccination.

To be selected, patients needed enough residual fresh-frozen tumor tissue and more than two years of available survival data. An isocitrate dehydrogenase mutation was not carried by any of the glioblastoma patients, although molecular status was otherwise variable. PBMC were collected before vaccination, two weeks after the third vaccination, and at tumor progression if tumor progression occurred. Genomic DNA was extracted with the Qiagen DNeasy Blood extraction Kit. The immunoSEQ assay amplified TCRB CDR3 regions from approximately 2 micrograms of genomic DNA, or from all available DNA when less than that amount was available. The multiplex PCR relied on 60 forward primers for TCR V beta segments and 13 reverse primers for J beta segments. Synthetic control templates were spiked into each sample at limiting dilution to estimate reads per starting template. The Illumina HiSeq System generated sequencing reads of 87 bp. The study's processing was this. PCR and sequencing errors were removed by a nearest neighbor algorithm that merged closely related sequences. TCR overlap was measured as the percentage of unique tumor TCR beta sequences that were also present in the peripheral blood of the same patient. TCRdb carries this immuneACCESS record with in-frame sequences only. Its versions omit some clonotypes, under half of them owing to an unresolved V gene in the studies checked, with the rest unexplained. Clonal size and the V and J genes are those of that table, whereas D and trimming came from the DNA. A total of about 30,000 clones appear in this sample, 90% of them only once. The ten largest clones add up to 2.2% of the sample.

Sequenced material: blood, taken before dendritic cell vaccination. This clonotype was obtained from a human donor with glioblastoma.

The CDR3 amino acid sequence is: CASRRTGTGDSPLHF. The base sequence is TGTGCCAGCAGACGTACCGGGACAGGGGATTCACCCCTCCACTTT. The chain employs TRBV2 and TRBJ1-6, with 10 junctional bases fitting TRBD1. V trim: 6 bases; J trim: 8 bases; unmatched bases: 7. The CDR3 spans 15 residues, from the cysteine through the phenylalanine. Just CDR3 DNA is preserved here, 45 bases in frame from base 1. The germline V gene gives CDR1 as SNHLY and CDR2 as FYNNEI.